This TCR beta chain was identified during a study of shared clonotypes between healthy human individuals. Background on the study: Aged 18 to 49, the donors were a couple of women and a few men.

The method was immunoSEQ multiplex PCR; TCRdb's version includes in-frame clones alone and lacks a portion of them. The table shows about 2.1 million clones, with roughly 91% occurring only once. V shed 0 bases and J shed 6 bases, with 8 bases lying between them. The CDR3 extends over 14 amino acids. Per germline, CDR1 MGHRA and CDR2 YSYEKL. Naivety among CD8 cells was defined by CD45RO negativity and positive CCR7 selection, thereby excluding terminally differentiated effector memory CD45RA+ cells. This TCR was sampled from a man aged 18 to 29 in good health. Some clones in this sample may be carry-over from other donors' samples. The specimen was naive CD8+ T cells from PBMCs. This chain uses TRBV4-1 with TRBJ2-2; perhaps TRBD1 as D (5 bases). CDR3 loop: CASSQDARAGELFF. CDR3 DNA: TGCGCCAGCAGCCAAGATGCCAGGGCCGGGGAGCTGTTTTTT.